A few counts support the clone carrying this T cell receptor beta chain. Germline assignment: CDR1 MNHEY and CDR2 SVGEGT. The length of the CDR3 is 14 residues. Trimming stripped 5 bases from V and 0 bases from J, with 8 bases between. The sample belongs to a study of regulatory T cells in long-lasting Graves disease. Construction of TCR beta libraries relied on iRepertoire HTBI primers and on Arm-PCR targeting CDR3 regions. MiXCR, applied by TCRdb to the multiplex PCR reads, yields one record per CDR3 protein. This repertoire shows under 700,000 distinct CDR3 sequences, more than 15% found once; its top ten account for 20% to 25%. Time point here: newly diagnosed GD, antithyroid drugs for less than 3 months. The authors made the TCR library using RNA they extracted from PBMCs. This same sample was also part of a study on T cells in Graves' hyperthyroidism and ophthalmopathy.

V and J are TRBV6-2 or TRBV6-3 and TRBJ1-3; no clear D. This specimen was peripheral blood mononuclear cells (PBMCs), taken at new diagnosis, from a patient treated with antithyroid drugs. The TCR originated in a woman aged 35-60 years with Graves disease. The CDR3 DNA follows: TGTGCCAGCAGTCCCGTCGACTCTGGAAACACCATATATTTT. This codes for CASSPVDSGNTIYF.